The 17 T cell receptor beta chains reported below all come from one sample, sequenced in a study of cytomegalovirus exposure and HLA in healthy donors. It was with 60 Vbeta and 13 Jbeta primers that the PCR ran. Repertoires were generated with immunoSEQ multiplex PCR, while TCRdb's copy carries only in-frame clones and drops some. Among about 81,000 clones listed, 77% were seen once. Sequencing used PBMCs. The receptor source for this set is a man aged 45-65 years in good health and CMV-seropositive.

Notes on this clone: Within the sample, other DNA sequences also encode this same CDR3. CDR3 DNA: TGTGCCAGCAGCTTAGGGGCTCAAGAGACCCAGTACTTC. Translation: CASSLGAQETQYF. The chain recombines TRBV11-3 with TRBJ2-5; D remains unclear. Trimming shortened V by 1 base and J by 2 bases, and 5 bases separated the two germline ends. The CDR3 loop spans 13 amino acids. Germline V gene data show CDR1 as SGHNT and CDR2 as YENEEA.

The gene calls are TRBV10-2 and TRBJ2-7; tentative D call: TRBD1 (6 bases). Trimming stripped 4 bases from V and 2 bases from J, with 12 bases between. Germline CDR1 is WSHSY and CDR2 is SAAADI. CDR3 length equals 14 residues. DNA of the CDR3: TGCGCCAGCAGTGCCCGACAGGTTCCCTACGAGCAGTACTTC. Its translation: CASSARQVPYEQYF.

The chain uses TRBV4-1 and TRBJ2-5, with a weak D call TRBD2 (6 bases). The CDR3 covers 14 residues. Germline V gene lookup returns CDR1 MGHRA and CDR2 YSYEKL. V was trimmed by 1 base and J by 3 bases, leaving 9 bases between them. The CDR3 nucleotides read TGCGCCAGCAGCCAAGGAGGGAGGAAAGAGACCCAGTACTTC. Translated: CASSQGGRKETQYF.

CDR3 coding DNA: TGTGCCAGCAGCGTTGAACTCAACAATGAGCAGTTCTTC. Translated, it gives CASSVELNNEQFF. The rearrangement links TRBV9 to TRBJ2-1; D gene uncertain. V lost 2 bases to trimming and J lost 5 bases, with 8 bases between them. This CDR3 region has 13 residues. The germline V gene has CDR1 SGDLS and CDR2 YYNGEE.

The V and J genes are TRBV11-1 and TRBJ2-7; TRBD1 matches 8 bases. CDR1 and CDR2 from the germline V gene are SGHAT and FQDESV (reference sequence). The length of the CDR3 is 14 residues. J gave up 7 bases and V 0 bases, and 5 bases lay outside the gene matches. Here the CDR3 reads CASSLATGVLEQYF. In nucleotides, the CDR3 is TGTGCCAGCAGCTTAGCGACAGGGGTGCTTGAGCAGTACTTC.

This clone was detected only once. The chain has TRBV5-1 and TRBJ2-5; TRBD1 matches at 8 bases. Germline CDR1 and CDR2: SGHRS and YFSETQ. The CDR3 is made up of 14 amino acids. V was clipped by 4 bases and J by 5 bases; unmatched bases: 7. CDR3 DNA sequence: TGCGCCAGCAGCCCGGCAGGGGGCAGGGAGACCCAGTACTTC. This gives the protein CASSPAGGRETQYF.

The chain has TRBV6-5 and TRBJ2-5; TRBD2 aligns across 9 bases. Germline CDR1 reads MNHEY; CDR2 reads SVGAGI. V shed 8 bases, J shed 4 bases, and the junction held 11 bases outside the gene matches. This CDR3 has 15 residues. The CDR3 sequence: CASPRRAGGGETQYF. The CDR3 region has the DNA TGTGCCAGCCCAAGGAGGGCGGGAGGGGGAGAGACCCAGTACTTC.

The chain combines TRBV7-6 with TRBJ1-5; D is unresolved. CDR1 is SGHVS and CDR2 is FNYEAQ in the germline V gene. The CDR3 runs to 13 residues. V was pared by 3 bases and J by 2 bases, with 5 bases between. The CDR3: CASSFGGNQPQHF. Written as DNA, the CDR3 is TGTGCCAGCAGCTTCGGGGGCAATCAGCCCCAGCATTTT.

The rearrangement uses TRBV2 and TRBJ2-1; 10 bases align to TRBD2. Germline CDR1 and CDR2: SNHLY and FYNNEI. This CDR3 comprises 15 residues. J gave up 0 bases and V 8 bases, and 4 bases lay outside the gene matches. The CDR3 sequence: CASEREGSSYNEQFF. CDR3 bases: TGTGCCAGCGAGCGGGAGGGGAGCTCCTACAATGAGCAGTTCTTC.

Details on this clone: The same CDR3 is also encoded by other DNA sequences in this sample. The rearrangement links TRBV15 to TRBJ1-5; 7 bases fit TRBD1. Germline V lookup: CDR1 LNHNV, CDR2 YYDKDF (reference sequence). The CDR3 has 20 amino acids. After removal of 0 bases from V and 0 bases from J, the junction contained 14 bases not matched to a gene. The CDR3 here is CATSRELGLGQRLSNQPQHF. DNA of the CDR3: TGTGCCACCAGCAGAGAGTTGGGCCTGGGACAGCGCCTTAGCAATCAGCCCCAGCATTTT.

V usage is TRBV7-2 and J usage is TRBJ2-7; D might be TRBD1 (6 bases). With 5 bases removed from V and 8 bases from J, the gap between germline ends came to 13 bases. The germline CDR1 and CDR2 sequences are SGHTA and FQGNSA. CDR3 length equals 12 residues. CDR3 bases: TGTGCCAGCAGCCACCCAACAGGGAAGCAGTACTTC. Its translation is CASSHPTGKQYF.

The chain carries TRBV5-4 and TRBJ2-1; 7 nucleotides line up with TRBD2. Trimming cost V 5 bases and J 7 bases; bases outside gene matches: 24. Germline V CDR1 and CDR2: SGHNT, YYREEE (reference sequence). The CDR3 has 19 residues. CDR3 protein: CASRLLSFGEGPGGNEQFF. CDR3 coding DNA: TGTGCCAGCAGGCTCCTAAGTTTCGGGGAGGGCCCCGGGGGGAATGAGCAGTTCTTC.

As regards this clone: The junction and the germline gene differ at one end; a read error may be behind it. V gene TRBV15 combines with J gene TRBJ2-6, with D possibly TRBD1 on 5 matching bases. Germline-derived CDR1 and CDR2 are LNHNV and YYDKDF (reference sequence). The length of the CDR3 is 15 residues. CDR3 region: CATSRENSGANGLTF. CDR3 sequence (DNA): TGTGCCACCAGCAGAGAGAACTCTGGGGCCAACGGCCTGACTTTC. Using reference TRBV15 and TRBJ2-6 for the parts outside the CDR3, the full variable domain is DAMVIQNPRYQVTQFGKPVTLSCSQTLNHNVMYWYQQKSSQAPKLLFHYYDKDFNNEADTPDNFQSRRPNTSFCFLDIRSPGLGDTAMYLCATSRENSGANGLTFGAGSRLTVL.

This rearrangement joins TRBV19 to TRBJ2-4, with unresolved D. Trimming cost V 3 bases and J 0 bases, with 6 bases left between them. Looked up from germline, CDR1 is LNHDA and CDR2 is SQIVND (reference sequence). The CDR3 is made up of 14 amino acids. The CDR3 sequence: CASSIELAKNIQYF. For the CDR3, the DNA is TGTGCCAGTAGTATCGAGTTAGCCAAAAACATTCAGTACTTC.

The chain links TRBV27 to TRBJ2-7; 8 positions agree with TRBD1. V lost 3 bases to trimming and J lost 0 bases; unmatched junction nucleotides: 4. There are 15 residues in the CDR3. The germline CDR1 and CDR2 sequences are MNHEY and SMNVEV (reference sequence). CDR3 protein: CASSLTGTGSYEQYF. In nucleotides, the CDR3 is TGTGCCAGCAGTTTGACGGGGACAGGCTCCTACGAGCAGTACTTC.

This clone was seen a single time. The chain employs TRBV10-3 and TRBJ2-1; D may be TRBD1 (6 bases). The CDR3 has 15 amino acids. Deletions cut 2 bases from V and 4 bases from J, with 12 bases between. Germline loops: CDR1 ENHRY, CDR2 SYGVKD. As DNA, the CDR3 is TGTGCCATCAGTGAGAGCCCCGGACAGTACAATGAGCAGTTCTTC. It yields the protein CAISESPGQYNEQFF.

The V call is TRBV5-6, the J call TRBJ2-1; perhaps TRBD2 as D (6 bases). V was shortened by 4 bases and J by 7 bases, with 18 bases between the two germline ends. The CDR3 is 15 amino acids. Germline V lookup: CDR1 SGHDT, CDR2 YYEEEE. DNA of the CDR3: TGTGCCAGCAGCGAGGGGACTGGAGGTAGGAATGAGCAGTTCTTC. This gives the protein CASSEGTGGRNEQFF.